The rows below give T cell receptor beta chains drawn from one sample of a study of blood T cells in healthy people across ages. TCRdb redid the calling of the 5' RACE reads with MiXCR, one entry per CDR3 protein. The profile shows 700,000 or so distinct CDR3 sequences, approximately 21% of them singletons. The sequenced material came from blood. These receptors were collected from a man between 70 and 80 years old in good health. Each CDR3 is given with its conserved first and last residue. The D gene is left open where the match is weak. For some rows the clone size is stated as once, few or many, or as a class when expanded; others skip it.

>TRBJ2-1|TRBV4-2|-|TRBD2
CASSQAGLGANEQFF
TGTGCCAGCAGCCAAGCGGGACTAGGGGCCAATGAGCAGTTCTTC
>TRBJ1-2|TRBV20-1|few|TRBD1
CNLGTGHGYTF
TGCAACCTCGGGACAGGCCATGGCTACACCTTC
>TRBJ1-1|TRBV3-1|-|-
CASRVGQGMNTEAFF
TGTGCCAGCAGAGTGGGGCAGGGTATGAACACTGAAGCTTTCTTT
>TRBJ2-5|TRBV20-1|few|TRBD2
CSATLAGEMYQETQYF
TGCAGTGCGACGCTAGCGGGAGAGATGTACCAAGAGACCCAGTACTTC
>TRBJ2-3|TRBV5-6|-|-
CASSPRTFRGADTQYF
TGTGCCAGCAGCCCTCGGACCTTCAGAGGGGCCGATACGCAGTATTTT
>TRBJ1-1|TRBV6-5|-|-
CASSSPLEGNTEAFF
TGTGCCAGCAGTTCACCCCTTGAGGGGAACACTGAAGCTTTCTTT
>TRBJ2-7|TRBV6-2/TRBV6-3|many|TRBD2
CASRPGLADIYEQYF
TGTGCCAGCAGGCCGGGACTAGCGGACATCTACGAGCAGTACTTC
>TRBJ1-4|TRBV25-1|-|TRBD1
CASSGLGQENEKLFF
TGTGCCAGCAGTGGTTTAGGACAGGAGAATGAAAAACTGTTTTTT
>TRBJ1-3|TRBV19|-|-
CASSQPGGLRDTIYF
TGTGCCAGTAGTCAACCTGGGGGGCTCAGGGACACCATATATTTT
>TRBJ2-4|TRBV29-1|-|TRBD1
CSVTGQGANIQYF
TGCAGCGTTACCGGACAGGGGGCTAACATTCAGTACTTC